These 16 T cell receptor beta chains came from one sample sequenced in a study of blood T cell repertoires in COVID-19. Produced via immunoSEQ multiplex PCR; TCRdb's table is partial and in-frame only. The table records about 300,000 clones, approximately 91% of them present only once. Material: PBMCs or T cells enriched from blood (not recorded which). Source of these receptors: a man aged 60 to 75 who had recovered from COVID-19.

The chain has TRBV5-1 and TRBJ2-2; no reliable D call. V shed 0 bases and J shed 1 base, with 7 bases lying between them. This CDR3 has 15 residues. Germline V gives CDR1 SGHRS, CDR2 YFSETQ. The CDR3 coding sequence is TGCGCCAGCAGCTTGGGAGCTCAGAACACCGGGGAGCTGTTTTTT. This encodes CASSLGAQNTGELFF.

The chain recombines TRBV14 with TRBJ1-5; a possible D gene is TRBD1 (5 bases). Deletions cut 0 bases from V and 11 bases from J, with 8 bases between. The germline gives CDR1 SGHDN, CDR2 FVKESK. The CDR3 has 12 amino acids. CDR3 coding DNA: TGTGCCAGCAGCCAAGACCAGGGCTCCCAGCATTTT. This translates into CASSQDQGSQHF.

The rearrangement links TRBV6-2 or TRBV6-3 to TRBJ2-1, with D perhaps matching TRBD1 (6 bases). The germline CDR1 and CDR2 sequences are MNHEY and SVGEGT. The CDR3 contains 15 residues. V dropped 6 bases and J dropped 5 bases, with 17 bases sitting between them. The CDR3 sequence is CASRPTGLINNEQFF. CDR3 nucleotides: TGTGCCAGCAGGCCTACAGGGTTAATAAACAATGAGCAGTTCTTC.

Concerning this clone: A junction boundary mismatches the germline segment, possibly from a read error. For the CDR3, the DNA is TGTGCCAGCAGATTGGACGCGAGCTCCTACAATGAGCAGTTCTTC. Protein product: CASRLDASSYNEQFF. The chain recombines TRBV5-4 with TRBJ2-1; D remains unclear. CDR3 size: 15 residues. Germline V gene data show CDR1 as SGHNT and CDR2 as YYREEE (reference sequence).

CDR3 in DNA: TGTGCCAGCTCACAACGACAGAGAACGAACACTGAAGCTTTCTTT. Amino acids: CASSQRQRTNTEAFF. This rearrangement joins TRBV18 to TRBJ1-1, with D perhaps matching TRBD1 (5 bases). Germline values: CDR1 KGHSH, CDR2 LQKENI. Trimming took 4 bases from V and 1 from J, leaving 13 bases between them. This CDR3 has 15 amino acids.

The rearrangement links TRBV5-1 to TRBJ2-2, with 13 nucleotides matching TRBD2. The germline gives CDR1 SGHRS, CDR2 YFSETQ. V trimming: 1 base; J trimming: 4 bases; junction bases outside the gene matches: 7. This CDR3 spans 18 amino acids. CDR3 coding DNA: TGCGCCAGCAGCTTGTACCCAAGACTAGCGGGAGGCACCGGGGAGCTGTTTTTT. Protein product: CASSLYPRLAGGTGELFF.

The gene calls are TRBV11-3 and TRBJ1-1, with D possibly matching TRBD1 (5 bases). The germline gives CDR1 SGHNT, CDR2 YENEEA. This CDR3 is 14 amino acids long. The ends were cut back, 1 base at V and 1 base at J, with 7 bases in the middle. CDR3 residues: CASSLVRANTEAFF. For the CDR3, the DNA is TGTGCCAGCAGCTTAGTCAGGGCGAACACTGAAGCTTTCTTT.

The chain links TRBV9 to TRBJ2-5; the D is unclear. CDR1 and CDR2 (germline): SGDLS, YYNGEE. The CDR3 runs 14 residues. V was cut by 0 bases and J by 1 base, with 7 bases left in between. CDR3 residues: CASSVALRQETQYF. The CDR3 DNA is TGTGCCAGCAGCGTAGCACTTCGCCAAGAGACCCAGTACTTC.

The genes are TRBV12-1 and TRBJ2-4; TRBD2, the table's D call, lacks a check against the DNA. TRBV12-1 is classified as a pseudogene. The CDR3 runs to 20 residues. CDR3 bases: TGTGCCAGCAGCTTTACCGAGGGACTAGCGGGAGTGATAGCCAAAAACATTCAGTACTTC. Its translation is CASSFTEGLAGVIAKNIQYF.

The chain has TRBV30 and TRBJ2-2; 11 bases map to TRBD2. The CDR3 extends over 15 amino acids. Germline CDR1 is GTSNPN and CDR2 is SVGIG (reference sequence). J lost 6 bases, V lost 0 bases, and 3 bases had no gene match. The CDR3 here is CAWSVRLAGPGELFF. DNA for the CDR3: TGTGCCTGGAGTGTTAGACTAGCGGGACCCGGGGAGCTGTTTTTT. The entire variable domain, with the rest obtained from reference TRBV30 and TRBJ2-2, is as follows: SQTIHQWPATLVQPVGSPLSLECTVEGTSNPNLYWYRQAAGRGLQLLFYSVGIGQISSEVPQNLSASRPQDRQFILSSKKLLLSDSGFYLCAWSVRLAGPGELFFGEGSRLTVL.

The V and J genes are TRBV10-3 and TRBJ1-5; D not certain. The germline CDR1 and CDR2 sequences are ENHRY and SYGVKD. This CDR3 is 13 amino acids long. V was trimmed by 6 bases and J by 4 bases, leaving 10 bases between them. In nucleotides, the CDR3 is TGTGCCATCAGGCCGGGAACAAATCAGCCCCAGCATTTT. Its translation is CAIRPGTNQPQHF.

The V and J genes are TRBV19 and TRBJ1-5, with TRBD1 as a possible D gene (5 bases). The length of the CDR3 is 14 residues. Germline loops: CDR1 LNHDA, CDR2 SQIVND (reference sequence). V was cut by 4 bases and J by 9 bases, with 16 bases left in between. This CDR3 reads CASSSRQLSRPQHF. The CDR3 nucleotides are TGTGCCAGTAGTAGCCGACAGCTTTCGCGGCCCCAGCATTTT.

The V call is TRBV11-2, the J call TRBJ2-1; no clear D. V was cut by 2 bases and J by 7 bases, with 9 bases left in between. This CDR3 comprises 13 residues. Looked up from germline, CDR1 is SGHAT and CDR2 is FQNNGV. CDR3 loop: CASSLTSLNEQFF. The DNA for the CDR3 is TGTGCCAGCAGCTTAACGAGCTTAAATGAGCAGTTCTTC.

The J gene is TRBJ2-3, the V gene TRBV29-1; 10 bases line up with TRBD2. Germline trimming cut 4 bases from V and 4 bases from J; bases unmatched to any gene: 8. The germline V gene has CDR1 SQVTM and CDR2 ANQGSEA. The CDR3 length is 15 residues. The CDR3: CSVVPSGRAADTQYF. The CDR3 DNA reads as TGCAGCGTTGTTCCCAGCGGGAGGGCCGCAGATACGCAGTATTTT.

This chain connects TRBV2 to TRBJ2-1; 10 bases are shared with TRBD2. The germline V gene encodes CDR1 SNHLY and CDR2 FYNNEI. The V segment lost 5 bases and the J segment 5 bases; nucleotides outside the gene matches: 6. The CDR3 extends over 15 amino acids. The CDR3 DNA sequence: TGTGCCAGCAGTTCCGGGACTAGCGCTGACAATGAGCAGTTCTTC. This gives the protein CASSSGTSADNEQFF.

This chain links TRBV6-1 with TRBJ2-5; TRBD2 aligns across 9 bases. V trimming: 6 bases; J trimming: 3 bases; junction bases outside the gene matches: 8. CDR1 and CDR2 (germline): MNHNS, SASEGT. The CDR3 covers 15 residues. The CDR3 region is CASSDLAGAKETQYF. The CDR3 coding sequence is TGTGCCAGCAGCGACTTAGCGGGAGCGAAAGAGACCCAGTACTTC.